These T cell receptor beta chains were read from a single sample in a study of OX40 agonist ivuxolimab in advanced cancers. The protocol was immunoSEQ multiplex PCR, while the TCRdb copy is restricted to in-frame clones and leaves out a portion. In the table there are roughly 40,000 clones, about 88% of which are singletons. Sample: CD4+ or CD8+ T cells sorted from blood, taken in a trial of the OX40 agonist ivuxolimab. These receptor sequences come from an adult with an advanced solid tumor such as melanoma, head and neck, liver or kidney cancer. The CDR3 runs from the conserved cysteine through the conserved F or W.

CASSETQGSRETQYF,TRBJ2-5,TRBV7-9
CAISEWGTDTQYF,TRBJ2-3,TRBV10-3
CASSPGLAGGTGGLFF,TRBJ2-2,TRBV4-2
CASSPNALLRRGQYF,TRBJ2-7,TRBV18
CASSALSPLHF,TRBJ1-6,TRBV28
CASSLTPDTQYF,TRBJ2-3,TRBV7-9
CASSFAGNEQFF,TRBJ2-1,TRBV7-9
CASTLRSKDQPQHF,TRBJ1-5,TRBV6-1
CASSIHRGTQYF,TRBJ2-5,TRBV25-1
CASSRDLYGYTF,TRBJ1-2,TRBV19
CASSSPGGVGTDTQYF,TRBJ2-3,TRBV7-2
CATCKDASNQPQHF,TRBJ1-5,TRBV10-3